This TCR beta chain was captured in a study of blood T cells in healthy people across ages. The study, taken as a whole, reports: Per-million-T-cell TCR beta diversity fell roughly linearly with age.

Total RNA, at least 6 micrograms per sample, was extracted from PBMCs. Primers used in a second PCR of roughly 7 to 12 cycles were a sample-barcoded 5' primer and a J-beta primer mix. Each CDR3 protein is one row after TCRdb ran MiXCR on the 5' RACE reads. Counted here are 1,500,000 or so distinct CDR3 sequences, approximately 39% occurring once; the ten biggest clones make up more than 4%. The germline V and J ends were trimmed by 2 bases and 3 bases, with 11 bases remaining between them. Germline V lookup: CDR1 SGHRS, CDR2 YFSETQ. The CDR3 contains 15 residues. Worth noting for this clonotype: Its specificity is unknown.

The rearrangement uses TRBV5-1 and TRBJ2-2; tentatively, D is TRBD1 (5 bases). The sequenced material came from blood. This sequence originates from a woman aged 18 to 35 in good health. The CDR3 nucleotides read TGCGCCAGCAGCTTTTCAGGGATAGACACCGGGGAGCTGTTTTTT. It translates to CASSFSGIDTGELFF.